This passage covers 22 T cell receptor beta chains from one sample sequenced in a study of cytomegalovirus exposure and HLA in healthy donors. A multiplex PCR was run with 60 Vbeta primers and 13 Jbeta primers. Using immunoSEQ multiplex PCR, the repertoire was profiled, and TCRdb retains in-frame clones only, with some absent. The profile covers fewer than 150,000 clones, with around 63% appearing a single time and approximately 1.6% taken by the ten largest. The sample comprised PBMCs. Receptors originate from a human donor in good health.

The chain is built from TRBV28 and TRBJ1-5; no reliable D call. V was trimmed by 6 bases and J by 0 bases, leaving 3 bases between them. Germline CDR1 reads MDHEN; CDR2 reads SYDVKM. This CDR3 is built from 12 residues. The CDR3 loop reads CASSRSNQPQHF. The CDR3 nucleotides read TGTGCCAGCAGCCGTAGCAATCAGCCCCAGCATTTT.

The V and J genes are TRBV4-1 and TRBJ2-7; TRBD1 is a possible D gene (6 bases). The germline CDR1 and CDR2 sequences are MGHRA and YSYEKL. The CDR3 runs 15 residues. Trimming cost V 4 bases and J 1 base, with 14 bases left between them. The CDR3 is CASSPLGTGSYEQYF. The CDR3 DNA reads as TGCGCCAGCAGCCCTTTAGGAACAGGGTCCTACGAGCAGTACTTC.

This clone appeared once. V and J are TRBV27 and TRBJ1-4; 7 positions match TRBD1. CDR3 length equals 15 residues. In germline, CDR1 is MNHEY, CDR2 SMNVEV (reference sequence). V shed 2 bases, J shed 4 bases, and the junction held 4 bases outside the gene matches. CDR3 sequence: CASSLTGAGNEKLFF. The CDR3 DNA is TGTGCCAGCAGTTTAACAGGGGCCGGTAATGAAAAACTGTTTTTT. Full variable domain (rest looked up from reference TRBV27 and TRBJ1-4): EAQVTQNPRYLITVTGKKLTVTCSQNMNHEYMSWYRQDPGLGLRQIYYSMNVEVTDKGDVPEGYKVSRKEKRNFPLILESPSPNQTSLYFCASSLTGAGNEKLFFGSGTQLSVL.

In this sample, this clone turned up a few times. The chain combines TRBV6-1 with TRBJ2-3; 7 bases are shared with TRBD2. The ends lost 1 base at V and 2 bases at J; junction bases unmatched: 0. Germline V gene data show CDR1 as MNHNS and CDR2 as SASEGT. This CDR3 is 14 amino acids long. In nucleotides, the CDR3 is TGTGCCAGCAGTGAAGAGCGGGACACAGATACGCAGTATTTT. It specifies CASSEERDTDTQYF.

The V gene is TRBV5-5, the J gene TRBJ2-5, with D perhaps matching TRBD1 (5 bases). V was shortened by 1 base and J by 5 bases, with 12 bases between the two germline ends. CDR1 SGHKS and CDR2 YYEKEE come from the germline V gene (reference sequence). This CDR3 is 14 amino acids long. The CDR3 spells CASSLSQGWETQYF. In DNA form, the CDR3 reads TGTGCCAGCAGCTTGTCGCAGGGCTGGGAGACCCAGTACTTC.

The chain combines TRBV5-1 with TRBJ2-1, with 8 positions matching TRBD2. V was clipped by 2 bases and J by 4 bases; unmatched bases: 14. Germline lookup yields CDR1 SGHRS and CDR2 YFSETQ. This CDR3 has 18 amino acids. The CDR3 reads CASSLNPWRTSGYNEQFF. CDR3 DNA sequence: TGCGCCAGCAGCTTAAATCCCTGGCGCACTAGCGGTTACAATGAGCAGTTCTTC. The variable domain in full, completed from reference TRBV5-1 and TRBJ2-1, reads KAGVTQTPRYLIKTRGQQVTLSCSPISGHRSVSWYQQTPGQGLQFLFEYFSETQRNKGNFPGRFSGRQFSNSRSEMNVSTLELGDSALYLCASSLNPWRTSGYNEQFFGPGTRLTVL.

The chain carries TRBV10-3 and TRBJ2-1; 7 bases agree with TRBD2. J was trimmed by 0 bases and V by 5 bases; bases with no gene match: 4. This CDR3 comprises 15 residues. CDR1 is ENHRY, CDR2 SYGVKD, per germline. CDR3 bases: TGTGCCATCAGTCCTAGCGGCAGCTCCTACAATGAGCAGTTCTTC. As protein: CAISPSGSSYNEQFF.

The rearrangement joins TRBV2 to TRBJ2-2, with 8 bases that match TRBD2. This CDR3 comprises 14 residues. With V trimmed by 9 bases and J by 5 bases, 8 bases remained unmatched. From germline, CDR1 is SNHLY and CDR2 FYNNEI. In nucleotides, the CDR3 is TGTGCCAGTGAAATTAGCGGGAAGACCGGGGAGCTGTTTTTT. This encodes CASEISGKTGELFF.

The rearrangement links TRBV6-1 to TRBJ2-5; 8 nucleotides line up with TRBD2. V dropped 1 base and J dropped 1; count of bases not matched to a gene: 11. Germline CDR1 is MNHNS and CDR2 is SASEGT. The CDR3 runs to 18 residues. CDR3 coding DNA: TGTGCCAGCAGTGAAGTTAGCTCGGGAGGGCTGCGCCAAGAGACCCAGTACTTC. Translating gives CASSEVSSGGLRQETQYF.

Only a few counts were recorded for this clone. The CDR3 is CASSHLGLAVKNIQYF. CDR3 nucleotide sequence: TGCGCCAGCAGCCACCTCGGACTAGCGGTTAAAAACATTCAGTACTTC. The gene calls are TRBV4-1 and TRBJ2-4, with 10 bases matching TRBD2. Germline CDR1 MGHRA, CDR2 YSYEKL. V dropped 3 bases and J dropped 4; count of bases not matched to a gene: 6. The CDR3 extends over 16 amino acids.

The V and J genes are TRBV6-6 and TRBJ1-1, with D unclear. This CDR3 region has 14 residues. The germline V and J ends were trimmed by 0 bases and 6 bases, with 11 bases remaining between them. The germline V gene has CDR1 MNHNY and CDR2 SVGAGI (reference sequence). The CDR3 spells CASSYSTLTSEAFF. In DNA form, the CDR3 reads TGTGCCAGCAGTTACTCGACTCTTACCTCTGAAGCTTTCTTT.

The genes are TRBV29-1 and TRBJ2-1, with TRBD2 matching 15 bases. CDR1 SQVTM and CDR2 ANQGSEA come from the germline V gene. Germline trimming cut 6 bases from V and 5 bases from J; bases unmatched to any gene: 2. CDR3 length: 14 amino acids. The CDR3 reads CSVGTSGGNNEQFF. Written as DNA, the CDR3 is TGCAGCGTGGGGACTAGCGGGGGGAACAATGAGCAGTTCTTC.

The chain has TRBV5-6 and TRBJ2-3, with a possible D match to TRBD2 (6 bases). Germline CDR1 is SGHDT and CDR2 is YYEEEE. Trimming cost V 1 base and J 4 bases, with 16 bases left between them. The CDR3 is 16 residues long. For the CDR3, the DNA is TGTGCCAGCAGCTTGTTCCAAGGGAGGTTCGCAGATACGCAGTATTTT. Amino acid sequence: CASSLFQGRFADTQYF.

V is TRBV5-1 and J is TRBJ2-1; no definite D call. V gave up 0 bases and J gave up 2 bases, with 15 bases separating them. Per germline, CDR1 SGHRS and CDR2 YFSETQ. CDR3 length: 17 amino acids. Here the CDR3 DNA reads TGCGCCAGCAGCTTGGTATTCGGGTCGGCTCCCTACAATGAGCAGTTCTTC. As protein: CASSLVFGSAPYNEQFF.

This clone has more than one count but fewer than ten. This chain links TRBV29-1 with TRBJ2-3; a weak D match, TRBD2 (6 bases). V was shortened by 2 bases and J by 1 base, with 7 bases between the two germline ends. Germline V CDR1 and CDR2: SQVTM, ANQGSEA. CDR3 length: 13 residues. The CDR3 protein is CSVESSGTDTQYF. The CDR3 region has the DNA TGCAGCGTTGAATCTAGCGGCACAGATACGCAGTATTTT.

The rearrangement links TRBV27 to TRBJ2-7; D possibly corresponds to TRBD2 (6 bases). The CDR3 loop spans 15 amino acids. Germline V gene lookup returns CDR1 MNHEY and CDR2 SMNVEV (reference sequence). With 4 bases removed from V and 0 bases from J, the gap between germline ends came to 13 bases. DNA of the CDR3: TGTGCCAGCAGTTACGCGGGGCCACCCTCCTACGAGCAGTACTTC. Amino acids: CASSYAGPPSYEQYF.

This clone was observed a handful of times. The chain uses TRBV15 and TRBJ2-7; 13 nucleotides agree with TRBD2. The CDR3 spans 13 residues. Unmatched junction bases numbered 5, after V lost 9 bases and J lost 6 bases. Germline values: CDR1 LNHNV, CDR2 YYDKDF (reference sequence). CDR3 residues: CATRTSGSREQYF. The CDR3 DNA is TGTGCCACGAGGACTAGCGGGAGTCGCGAGCAGTACTTC.

CDR3 amino acids: CASSSHGLAGGAGELFF. CDR3 DNA sequence: TGTGCCAGCAGCTCACATGGTCTAGCGGGAGGTGCAGGGGAGCTGTTTTTT. The chain carries TRBV11-2 and TRBJ2-2; 11 positions match TRBD2. The germline V gene encodes CDR1 SGHAT and CDR2 FQNNGV. Germline trimming cut 4 bases from V and 8 bases from J; bases unmatched to any gene: 12. CDR3 size: 17 residues.

V gene TRBV28 combines with J gene TRBJ1-3; D not resolved. Looked up from germline, CDR1 is MDHEN and CDR2 is SYDVKM. CDR3 size: 14 residues. V shed 5 bases and J shed 4 bases, with 12 bases lying between them. The CDR3 spells CASSLTRPGNTIYF. The DNA for the CDR3 is TGTGCCAGCAGTCTGACTCGACCCGGAAACACCATATATTTT.

This chain connects TRBV2 to TRBJ1-2; a weak D match, TRBD1 (6 bases). This CDR3 is built from 12 residues. The V gene lost 8 bases and the J gene lost 2 bases, with 9 bases spanning the gap. Germline CDR1 and CDR2: SNHLY and FYNNEI. CDR3 sequence: CASHRENYGYTF. The DNA of the CDR3 is TGTGCCAGCCACAGGGAGAACTATGGCTACACCTTC.

A single count supports this clone. This sequence joins TRBV5-1 and TRBJ1-2; D not resolved. Trimming removed 0 bases from V and 2 bases from J, with 11 bases in between. The CDR3 sequence is 15 residues long. Germline assignment: CDR1 SGHRS and CDR2 YFSETQ. CDR3: CASSLDGFENYGYTF. The CDR3 DNA is TGCGCCAGCAGCTTGGACGGGTTTGAAAACTATGGCTACACCTTC.

The V and J genes are TRBV29-1 and TRBJ2-7; the match to TRBD2 covers 14 bases. The trim removed 4 bases at V and 3 bases at J, leaving 2 bases unmatched. The CDR3 has 14 amino acids. Germline V gene lookup returns CDR1 SQVTM and CDR2 ANQGSEA. CDR3 protein: CSVAGTSGSYEQYF. The CDR3 DNA reads TGCAGCGTTGCTGGGACTAGCGGGAGCTACGAGCAGTACTTC.